This T cell receptor (beta chain) was observed in a study of T cell responses to AZD1222 COVID-19 vaccine. This clone was observed a single time. Its antigen remains unknown. Regarding the study as a whole: AZD1222 recipients seropositive at baseline numbered only 5 to 7. Elevations in Spike-specific TCR breadth and depth followed administration of two AZD1222 doses.

Profiling relied on immunoSEQ multiplex PCR, and the TCRdb table lists in-frame clones only, not all of them. This table has around 99,000 clones, 90% to 95% appearing once. This specimen consisted of peripheral blood, obtained 28 days after the second AZD1222 dose. This sequence originates from an adult who received the AZD1222 COVID-19 vaccine.

The CDR3 DNA sequence: TGTGCCAGCAGTTTGCCCCCCTGGTTGGGGGTTAATGAAAAACTGTTTTTT. Its protein is CASSLPPWLGVNEKLFF. This rearrangement joins TRBV28 to TRBJ1-4; possibly TRBD1 for D (5 bases). The CDR3 sequence is 17 residues long. CDR1 MDHEN and CDR2 SYDVKM come from the germline V gene. The V and J ends lost 3 bases and 4 bases respectively, with 18 bases between them.